The 24 T cell receptor beta chains presented below share a single source sample, sequenced in a study of shared clonotypes between healthy human individuals. Only in-frame clones appear in the TCRdb table, and some are missing; sequencing was by immunoSEQ multiplex PCR. This sample has approximately 2.4 million clones; approximately 96% occur once, and the top ten carry 0.1% to 0.15%. The sequencing input was naive CD4+ T cells sorted from blood. Subset indicated: CD45RA+ positively selected. Receptors originate from a man younger than 30 in good health.

The chain combines TRBV6-1 with TRBJ2-7; D may be TRBD1 (6 bases). The CDR3 runs to 14 residues. Trimming left V 5 bases short and J 4 bases short, with 15 bases between. Germline V gene lookup returns CDR1 MNHNS and CDR2 SASEGT. Here the CDR3 DNA reads TGTGCCAGCAGTCGACCCGGGACACTTTACGAGCAGTACTTC. Encoded protein: CASSRPGTLYEQYF.

This chain links TRBV12-5 with TRBJ2-7; 9 positions match TRBD1. Per the germline V gene, CDR1 is LGHNT and CDR2 is FRNRAP. J was trimmed by 1 base and V by 4 bases; bases with no gene match: 5. The CDR3 consists of 15 residues. The CDR3 sequence: CASGWAGTGSYEQYF. The CDR3 nucleotides are TGTGCTAGTGGTTGGGCCGGGACAGGGTCCTACGAGCAGTACTTC.

Of note for this clone: This CDR3 is also generated by other DNA sequences in the sample. The rearrangement links TRBV6-5 to TRBJ2-7, with 11 positions matching TRBD2. Trimming at V came to 0 bases and at J to 3 bases, leaving 1 base not matched to a gene. The CDR3 length is 15 residues. Germline CDR1 reads MNHEY; CDR2 reads SVGAGI. The CDR3 DNA sequence: TGTGCCAGCAGTTACTCGCTAGCGGGGGGCTACGAGCAGTACTTC. Amino acid sequence: CASSYSLAGGYEQYF.

The J gene is TRBJ1-2, the V gene TRBV7-9; TRBD1 matches 8 bases. Trimming at V came to 6 bases and at J to 6 bases, leaving 6 bases not matched to a gene. CDR1 is SEHNR, CDR2 FQNEAQ, per germline (reference sequence). The CDR3 is made up of 13 amino acids. The CDR3 sequence is CASRRAGGHGYTF. CDR3 nucleotides: TGTGCCAGCAGACGGGCAGGGGGCCATGGCTACACCTTC.

The V gene is TRBV27, the J gene TRBJ2-2, with D hard to call. Looked up from germline, CDR1 is MNHEY and CDR2 is SMNVEV (reference sequence). The ends were cut back, 4 bases at V and 4 bases at J, with 16 bases in the middle. The CDR3 runs 16 residues. The DNA for the CDR3 is TGTGCCAGCAGTTACCTTCAAGGGTGGGGCACCGGGGAGCTGTTTTTT. It translates to CASSYLQGWGTGELFF.

This chain connects TRBV21-1 to TRBJ2-1; TRBD2, as called in the table, went unchecked against the DNA. TRBV21-1 is tagged as a pseudogene. There are 15 residues in the CDR3. The CDR3 loop reads CASSKVSRRDNEQFF. CDR3 in DNA: TGTGCCAGCAGCAAAGTCTCACGGAGGGACAATGAGCAGTTCTTC.

The V and J genes are TRBV30 and TRBJ2-5, with TRBD2 matching over 11 bases. The germline gives CDR1 GTSNPN, CDR2 SVGIG (reference sequence). The V segment lost 3 bases and the J segment 9 bases; nucleotides outside the gene matches: 12. This CDR3 region has 15 residues. The CDR3 bases are TGTGCCTGGAGGGGACTAGCGGCCCCGAAGTGGGCCCAGTACTTC. This translates into CAWRGLAAPKWAQYF.

Only one count was recorded for this clone. Other DNA variants within this sample encode the same CDR3. The chain couples TRBV29-1 to TRBJ2-2, with a tentative D call TRBD2 (5 bases). V lost 5 bases, J lost 1 base, and 11 bases lay in between. Germline CDR1 SQVTM, CDR2 ANQGSEA. The CDR3 sequence is 14 residues long. The CDR3 sequence: CSVRAGGNTGELFF. The CDR3 DNA sequence: TGCAGCGTTCGAGCAGGAGGGAACACCGGGGAGCTGTTTTTT.

The V gene is TRBV29-1, the J gene TRBJ2-5; 10 bases match TRBD1. V shed 7 bases, J shed 9 bases, and the junction held 14 bases outside the gene matches. Germline V lookup: CDR1 SQVTM, CDR2 ANQGSEA. The CDR3 has 14 amino acids. The CDR3 protein is CSALPGTGVVAQYF. The CDR3 region has the DNA TGCAGCGCCCTGCCCGGGACAGGGGTTGTGGCCCAGTACTTC.

The J gene is TRBJ1-2, the V gene TRBV2; a possible D gene is TRBD1 (6 bases). The CDR3 runs to 15 residues. Germline values: CDR1 SNHLY, CDR2 FYNNEI. V lost 7 bases and J 0 bases, leaving 15 bases between the germline ends. The CDR3 here is CASNLDSLPNYGYTF. In DNA form, the CDR3 reads TGTGCCAGCAACCTGGACAGTCTTCCTAACTATGGCTACACCTTC.

The chain joins TRBV10-3 to TRBJ1-4; 10 bases align to TRBD1. The CDR3 is made up of 16 amino acids. The junction had 7 bases not matched to a gene; V was cut back by 2 bases and J by 7 bases. Germline V gene lookup returns CDR1 ENHRY and CDR2 SYGVKD. CDR3 loop: CAISEGQGVVPEKLFF. For the CDR3, the DNA is TGTGCCATCAGTGAGGGACAGGGGGTAGTCCCTGAAAAACTGTTTTTT.

The chain employs TRBV6-1 and TRBJ2-7; 8 bases are a match to TRBD1. Germline V lookup: CDR1 MNHNS, CDR2 SASEGT. The CDR3 spans 13 residues. Trimming cost V 9 bases and J 5 bases; bases outside gene matches: 9. DNA for the CDR3: TGTGCCAGTACTGACAGGGGTCGCAACGAGCAGTACTTC. This gives the protein CASTDRGRNEQYF.

Note on this clone: Other DNA sequences of this sample code for an identical CDR3. V gene TRBV13 combines with J gene TRBJ2-7, with 9 positions matching TRBD1. Germline V gene data show CDR1 as PRHDT and CDR2 as FYEKMQ (reference sequence). The V segment lost 5 bases and the J segment 0 bases; nucleotides outside the gene matches: 5. The CDR3 has 15 amino acids. CDR3 sequence (DNA): TGTGCCAGCAGCCCGGGACAGGGAAGCTCCTACGAGCAGTACTTC. Encoded protein: CASSPGQGSSYEQYF.

The chain is built from TRBV30 and TRBJ2-7, with D possibly matching TRBD2 (5 bases). Germline V CDR1 and CDR2: GTSNPN, SVGIG (reference sequence). Trimming pared 3 bases from V and 0 bases from J, leaving 12 bases between. The CDR3 length is 14 residues. The CDR3 coding sequence is TGTGCCTGGAGCAACGGGGATGACTCCTACGAGCAGTACTTC. Amino acids: CAWSNGDDSYEQYF.

The chain carries TRBV18 and TRBJ2-5; a weak D match, TRBD1 (7 bases). The CDR3 spans 13 residues. In germline, CDR1 is KGHSH, CDR2 LQKENI. Trimming removed 4 bases from V and 3 bases from J, with 9 bases in between. The CDR3 bases are TGTGCCAGCTCACGCGGGACAGAAGAGACCCAGTACTTC. Protein: CASSRGTEETQYF.

The chain recombines TRBV7-9 with TRBJ1-3, with a weak D call TRBD1 (5 bases). Germline CDR1 and CDR2: SEHNR and FQNEAQ (reference sequence). V shed 5 bases and J shed 2 bases, with 13 bases lying between them. The CDR3 consists of 15 residues. CDR3: CASSPWGEAGNTIYF. The CDR3 DNA reads as TGTGCCAGCAGCCCGTGGGGGGAAGCTGGAAACACCATATATTTT.

V is TRBV10-3 and J is TRBJ1-5; 8 positions match TRBD1. The CDR3 extends over 14 amino acids. V gave up 4 bases and J gave up 5 bases; unmatched junction bases: 4. Germline V gene lookup returns CDR1 ENHRY and CDR2 SYGVKD. CDR3 DNA sequence: TGTGCCATCAGTGGTCAGGGGGCCTATCAGCCCCAGCATTTT. As protein: CAISGQGAYQPQHF.

The chain links TRBV10-3 to TRBJ2-7; D is undetermined. The ends were cut back, 2 bases at V and 4 bases at J, with 12 bases in the middle. Germline V gene sequence: CDR1 ENHRY, CDR2 SYGVKD. This CDR3 has 14 amino acids. CDR3 DNA sequence: TGTGCCATCAGTGAGATTGGTTTCTGGTACGAGCAGTACTTC. Protein: CAISEIGFWYEQYF.

The rearrangement joins TRBV19 to TRBJ1-1; D not certain. From germline, CDR1 is LNHDA and CDR2 SQIVND (reference sequence). V was pared by 6 bases and J by 4 bases, with 12 bases between. The CDR3 sequence is 13 residues long. In DNA form, the CDR3 reads TGTGCCAGTAGAGGACGAGGGATCACTGAAGCTTTCTTT. Translation gives CASRGRGITEAFF. Variable domain in full (rest from reference TRBV19 and TRBJ1-1): DGGITQSPKYLFRKEGQNVTLSCEQNLNHDAMYWYRQDPGQGLRLIYYSQIVNDFQKGDIAEGYSVSREKKESFPLTVTSAQKNPTAFYLCASRGRGITEAFFGQGTRLTVV.

The chain is built from TRBV2 and TRBJ2-1, with D perhaps TRBD1 (8 bases). The CDR3 runs to 16 residues. The V gene lost 8 bases and the J gene lost 12 bases, with 29 bases spanning the gap. Germline CDR1 reads SNHLY; CDR2 reads FYNNEI. The CDR3 nucleotides are TGTGCCAGCTCCTCCTTCACAGGGGGATCGGCTAGCGGGCAGTTCTTC. Its translation is CASSSFTGGSASGQFF.

This rearrangement joins TRBV5-1 to TRBJ2-3, with 8 bases fitting TRBD1. The J segment lost 5 bases and the V segment lost 4 bases, leaving 6 bases of the junction unmatched. Germline CDR1 reads SGHRS; CDR2 reads YFSETQ. The CDR3 sequence is 14 residues long. The CDR3 reads CASSPGDRGDTQYF. The CDR3 bases are TGCGCCAGCAGCCCGGGTGACAGGGGAGATACGCAGTATTTT.

As regards this clone: Distinct nucleotide sequences in the sample also encode this CDR3. CDR3 nucleotides: TGTGCCAGCTCACCACGCGACAGGTACGAGCAGTACTTC. Its protein product is CASSPRDRYEQYF. The chain carries TRBV18 and TRBJ2-7, with D perhaps TRBD1 (6 bases). This CDR3 has 13 residues. V dropped 1 base and J dropped 4 bases, with 8 bases sitting between them. CDR1 KGHSH and CDR2 LQKENI come from the germline V gene.

The table lists this clone with a count of one. CDR3 coding DNA: TGTGCCAGCAGTTATGGGACCGGGACCCAGTACTTC. Translated, it gives CASSYGTGTQYF. This chain uses TRBV6-6 with TRBJ2-5; perhaps D is TRBD1 or TRBD2 (5 bases each). Germline V CDR1 and CDR2: MNHNY, SVGAGI (reference sequence). The CDR3 has 12 amino acids. Deletions cut 3 bases from V and 7 bases from J, with 9 bases between.

The V call is TRBV9, the J call TRBJ2-7, with D perhaps assigned TRBD1 or TRBD2 (5 bases each). This CDR3 comprises 15 residues. CDR1 is SGDLS, CDR2 YYNGEE, per germline. The germline V and J ends were trimmed by 3 bases and 0 bases, with 13 bases remaining between them. The CDR3 sequence is CASSASGTYSYEQYF. The DNA of the CDR3 is TGTGCCAGCAGCGCTTCCGGGACGTACTCCTACGAGCAGTACTTC.